Given below is one T cell receptor beta chain in context. Its antigen is currently unknown. The sample comes from a study of shared clonotypes between healthy human individuals. The naive CD8 subset, CD45RO-negative cells positively selected for CCR7, excluded terminally differentiated effector memory CD45RA+ cells. In the source study's methods: ImmunoSEQ gave junction-only sequences without quality scores, so filtering differed. This table comes from immunoSEQ multiplex PCR, and its TCRdb copy is limited to in-frame clones, with some not included. V, J and clone size derive from that table, while D and trimming were established from the DNA sequence. The table has around 2.1 million clones, just over 90% seen once. Findings of the study overall: Limited genetic and exposure-history diversity came from having few donors. Clonotypes shared by all four donors outscored non-shared clonotypes in generation probability.

The TCR comes from a man between 18 and 29 years old in good health. Some clones in this sample may be carry-over from other donors' samples. Sequenced: naive CD8+ T cells from PBMCs.

The CDR3 reads CASSPSPTSTDTQYF. The CDR3 region has the DNA TGTGCCAGCAGTCCGTCGCCCACTAGCACAGATACGCAGTATTTT. The chain couples TRBV27 to TRBJ2-3; no clear D. V lost 5 bases to trimming and J lost 0 bases, with 12 bases between them. There are 15 residues in the CDR3. Germline CDR1 reads MNHEY; CDR2 reads SMNVEV (reference sequence).